This record concerns one T cell receptor beta chain sequence. Repertoires were generated with immunoSEQ multiplex PCR, while TCRdb's copy carries only in-frame clones and drops some. The table lists approximately 82,000 clones, roughly 93% of them singletons. This CDR3 is 14 amino acids long. The ends were cut back, 10 bases at V and 2 bases at J, with 16 bases in the middle. This sample was included in a study of Tregs in tolerant kidney transplant recipients. Mixed chimerism was transient after nonmyeloablative marrow transplants from related graft donors. Thawed PBMCs were FACS-sorted into unstimulated CD4+CD25+CD127- regulatory T cells, CD4+CD25- non-regulatory cells, CD4 and CD8 cells.

The receptor comes from a human patient who received a combined kidney and bone marrow transplant. Some T cells may possibly be graft donor cells. Here the sequenced sample was CD4+ T cells from blood (PBMCs), taken 12 months after the transplant. The chain joins TRBV6-7 to TRBJ2-3, with D possibly matching TRBD1 (5 bases). TRBV6-7 is noted as an ORF with a role that remains uncertain. Here the CDR3 DNA reads TGTGCCAATCCCCTCGACAGTTTCACAGATACGCAGTATTTT. It specifies CANPLDSFTDTQYF.